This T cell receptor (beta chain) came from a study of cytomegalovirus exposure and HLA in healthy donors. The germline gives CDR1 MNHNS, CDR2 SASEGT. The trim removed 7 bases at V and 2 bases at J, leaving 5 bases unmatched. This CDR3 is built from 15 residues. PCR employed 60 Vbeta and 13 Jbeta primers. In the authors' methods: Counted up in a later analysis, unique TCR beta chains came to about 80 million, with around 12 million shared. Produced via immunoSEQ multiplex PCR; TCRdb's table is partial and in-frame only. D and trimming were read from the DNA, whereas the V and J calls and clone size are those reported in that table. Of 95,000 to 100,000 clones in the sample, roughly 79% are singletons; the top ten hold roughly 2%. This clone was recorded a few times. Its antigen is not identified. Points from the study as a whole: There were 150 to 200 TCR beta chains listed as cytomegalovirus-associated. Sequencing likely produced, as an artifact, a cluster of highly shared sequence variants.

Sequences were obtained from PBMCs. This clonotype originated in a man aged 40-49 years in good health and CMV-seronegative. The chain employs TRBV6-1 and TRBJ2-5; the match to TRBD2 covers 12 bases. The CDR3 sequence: CASTRLAGDQETQYF. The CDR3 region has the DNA TGTGCCAGCACCAGACTAGCGGGAGATCAAGAGACCCAGTACTTC.